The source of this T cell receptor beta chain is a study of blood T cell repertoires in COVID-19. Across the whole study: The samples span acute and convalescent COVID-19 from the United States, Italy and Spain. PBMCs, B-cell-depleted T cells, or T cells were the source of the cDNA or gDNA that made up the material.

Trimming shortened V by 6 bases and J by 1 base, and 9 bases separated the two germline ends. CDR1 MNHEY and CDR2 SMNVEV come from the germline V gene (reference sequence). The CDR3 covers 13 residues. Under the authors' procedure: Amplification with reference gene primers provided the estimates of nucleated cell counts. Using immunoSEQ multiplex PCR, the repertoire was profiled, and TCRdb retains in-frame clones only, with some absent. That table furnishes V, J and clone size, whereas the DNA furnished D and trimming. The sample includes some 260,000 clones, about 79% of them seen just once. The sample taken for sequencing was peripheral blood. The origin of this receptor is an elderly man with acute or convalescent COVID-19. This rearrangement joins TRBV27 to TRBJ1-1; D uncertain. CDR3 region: CASSPRGNTEAFF. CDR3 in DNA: TGTGCCAGCAGCCCAAGAGGGAACACTGAAGCTTTCTTT.